The following is a T cell receptor (beta chain) sequence with its context. V shed 4 bases, J shed 4 bases, and the junction held 5 bases outside the gene matches. The CDR3 loop spans 16 amino acids. CDR1 and CDR2 from the germline V gene are LGHDT and YNNKEL (reference sequence). The sample comes from a study of blood T cell repertoires in COVID-19. Authors' processing steps: The authors estimated nucleated cell counts from reference gene primer amplification. Clones were read by immunoSEQ multiplex PCR, and TCRdb kept only the in-frame ones, dropping some. D and trimming were read from the DNA, whereas the V and J calls and clone size are those reported in that table. The sample lists roughly 350,000 clones, 85% occurring once.

This sequence joins TRBV3-1 (or the pseudogene TRBV3-2) and TRBJ2-2; 11 nucleotides align to TRBD2. The clonotype originates from a young woman with acute or convalescent COVID-19. The sequencing sample was made of peripheral blood. CDR3 DNA: TGTGCCAGCAGCCTTCGACTAGCGGGAAGCACCGGGGAGCTGTTTTTT. Amino acids: CASSLRLAGSTGELFF.